These 30 T cell receptor beta chains share one sample of origin, sequenced in a study of blood T cell repertoires in COVID-19. Libraries were prepared by immunoSEQ multiplex PCR; TCRdb keeps only in-frame clonotypes and omits some of them. This sample yields approximately 340,000 clones, of which approximately 86% are seen a single time; roughly a tenth belongs to the top ten. The sequencing input was peripheral blood. Source of these receptors: a man aged 25-45 years with COVID-19, enrolled during active disease.

This chain joins TRBV11-3 and TRBJ2-2; 7 bases fit TRBD2. This CDR3 comprises 17 residues. Germline trimming cut 3 bases from V and 4 bases from J; bases unmatched to any gene: 11. CDR1 and CDR2 from the germline V gene are SGHNT and YENEEA. In nucleotides, the CDR3 is TGTGCCAGCAGCTTGAAGGCGGGAGCGTTAGGCACCGGGGAGCTGTTTTTT. Its translation: CASSLKAGALGTGELFF.

This sequence joins TRBV7-3 and TRBJ2-3, with D maybe TRBD1 (6 bases). CDR1 is SGHTA and CDR2 is FQGTGA in the germline V gene. The ends were cut back, 3 bases at V and 0 bases at J, with 13 bases in the middle. The CDR3 length is 16 residues. DNA for the CDR3: TGTGCCAGCAGCTTCCCACAGGGTTCTAGCACAGATACGCAGTATTTT. Translation gives CASSFPQGSSTDTQYF. Looking up the rest from reference TRBV7-3 and TRBJ2-3 gives the full variable domain: GAGVSQTPSNKVTEKGKYVELRCDPISGHTALYWYRQSLGQGPEFLIYFQGTGAADDSGLPNDRFFAVRPEGSVSTLKIQRTERGDSAVYLCASSFPQGSSTDTQYFGPGTRLTVL.

The V call is TRBV19, the J call TRBJ1-1; the match to TRBD1 covers 10 bases. In germline, CDR1 is LNHDA, CDR2 SQIVND (reference sequence). Trimming took 3 bases from V and 6 from J; bases not matched to a gene: 1. The CDR3 loop spans 13 amino acids. In DNA, the CDR3 is TGTGCCAGTAGTATCGGACAGGGGGCTGAAGCTTTCTTT. Translated: CASSIGQGAEAFF.

This sequence joins TRBV5-1 and TRBJ2-1, with TRBD2 matching over 15 bases. Germline CDR1 is SGHRS and CDR2 is YFSETQ. This CDR3 has 17 residues. With V trimmed by 4 bases and J by 5 bases, 7 bases remained unmatched. The CDR3 reads CASSLGLAGGLNNEQFF. The CDR3 DNA reads TGCGCCAGCAGCCTGGGACTAGCGGGGGGCCTTAACAATGAGCAGTTCTTC.

The V and J genes are TRBV19 and TRBJ1-3, with D maybe TRBD1 (6 bases). CDR1 is LNHDA, CDR2 SQIVND, per germline (reference sequence). V lost 7 bases to trimming and J lost 0 bases, with 13 bases between them. CDR3 length: 15 amino acids. The CDR3 protein is CASKGHLSSGNTIYF. DNA for the CDR3: TGTGCCAGTAAGGGACACTTAAGCTCTGGAAACACCATATATTTT. The full variable domain, with the rest looked up from reference TRBV19 and TRBJ1-3, is DGGITQSPKYLFRKEGQNVTLSCEQNLNHDAMYWYRQDPGQGLRLIYYSQIVNDFQKGDIAEGYSVSREKKESFPLTVTSAQKNPTAFYLCASKGHLSSGNTIYFGEGSWLTVV.

This clone was recorded once. The rearrangement joins TRBV7-8 to TRBJ2-2; D is undetermined. This CDR3 has 15 residues. V was cut by 2 bases and J by 7 bases, with 14 bases left in between. Per germline, CDR1 SGHVS and CDR2 FQNEAQ. The CDR3 reads CASSLNLMVSGELFF. CDR3 in DNA: TGTGCCAGCAGCTTAAATCTGATGGTGAGCGGGGAGCTGTTTTTT. The whole variable domain, remainder taken from reference TRBV7-8 and TRBJ2-2, is GAGVSQSPRYKVAKRGQDVALRCDPISGHVSLFWYQQALGQGPEFLTYFQNEAQLDKSGLPSDRFFAERPEGSVSTLKIQRTQQEDSAVYLCASSLNLMVSGELFFGEGSRLTVL.

The V gene is TRBV11-2, the J gene TRBJ2-5, with 10 bases matching TRBD2. V dropped 8 bases and J dropped 3; count of bases not matched to a gene: 9. CDR1 and CDR2 (germline): SGHAT, FQNNGV. The CDR3 loop spans 15 amino acids. CDR3 residues: CASGQREGVKETQYF. DNA for the CDR3: TGTGCCAGCGGCCAGCGGGAGGGTGTGAAAGAGACCCAGTACTTC. Using reference TRBV11-2 and TRBJ2-5 for the parts outside the CDR3, the full variable domain is EAGVAQSPRYKIIEKRQSVAFWCNPISGHATLYWYQQILGQGPKLLIQFQNNGVVDDSQLPKDRFSAERLKGVDSTLKIQPAKLEDSAVYLCASGQREGVKETQYFGPGTRLLVL.

The chain carries TRBV7-6 and TRBJ2-7, with 10 bases identical to TRBD1. Germline CDR1 and CDR2: SGHVS and FNYEAQ. The CDR3 spans 16 residues. Unmatched junction bases numbered 11, after V lost 8 bases and J lost 1 base. The CDR3 is CASSNTGTGVSYEQYF. CDR3 nucleotide sequence: TGTGCCAGCTCCAATACCGGGACAGGGGTTTCCTACGAGCAGTACTTC.

The J gene is TRBJ2-5, the V gene TRBV12-3 or TRBV12-4; D unresolved. The germline V and J ends were trimmed by 3 bases and 4 bases, with 9 bases remaining between them. The CDR3 contains 13 residues. CDR3 bases: TGTGCCAGCAGTTTCGAGTGGGCAGAGACCCAGTACTTC. It is translated as CASSFEWAETQYF.

This clone was detected a few times. The V and J genes are TRBV5-8 and TRBJ2-3, with 8 bases that match TRBD1. The CDR3 has 17 residues. The V gene's germline CDR1 is SGHTS and CDR2 YDEGEE. The J segment lost 2 bases and the V segment lost 0 bases, leaving 8 bases of the junction unmatched. The CDR3 reads CASSLGAGTGDTDTQYF. CDR3 DNA: TGTGCCAGCAGCTTGGGCGCCGGGACAGGAGACACAGATACGCAGTATTTT.

The rearrangement uses TRBV5-6 and TRBJ2-1, with 9 bases fitting TRBD1. The CDR3 length is 16 residues. CDR1 and CDR2 (germline): SGHDT, YYEEEE. V shed 1 base and J 4 bases; nucleotides not matched to a gene: 6. CDR3 bases: TGTGCCAGCAGCTTGCGTACAGGGGGCGTATACAATGAGCAGTTCTTC. Translation: CASSLRTGGVYNEQFF.

This chain joins TRBV7-2 and TRBJ1-2; D ambiguous. Trimming took 5 bases from V and 4 from J, leaving 17 bases between them. The CDR3 runs to 15 residues. Germline CDR1 and CDR2: SGHTA and FQGNSA. The CDR3 DNA sequence: TGTGCCAGCAGCCATCCGGGAACAGTTTCCTATGGCTACACCTTC. This translates into CASSHPGTVSYGYTF.

As to this clone: Other DNA sequences from this sample encode an identical CDR3 as well. The chain links TRBV18 to TRBJ2-3, with 7 positions matching TRBD2. From germline, CDR1 is KGHSH and CDR2 LQKENI. The length of the CDR3 is 14 residues. The V gene end was trimmed by 6 bases and the J gene end by 3 bases; junction bases not matched to a gene: 6. CDR3 coding DNA: TGTGCCAGCTCGCCATTGGGGGGGACAGATACGCAGTATTTT. Translating it yields CASSPLGGTDTQYF.

The CDR3 DNA follows: TGTGCCAGCAGCTTAGCGAGGGCAGGGGGCGCGGAAGCTAATGAAAAACTGTTTTTT. It yields the protein CASSLARAGGAEANEKLFF. The gene calls are TRBV7-9 and TRBJ1-4; 8 nucleotides line up with TRBD1. From germline, CDR1 is SEHNR and CDR2 FQNEAQ (reference sequence). The CDR3 contains 19 residues. V shed 0 bases, J shed 3 bases, and the junction held 12 bases outside the gene matches.

The CDR3 sequence is CASRSWDRATANYGYTF. The CDR3 coding sequence is TGTGCAAGTCGCTCCTGGGACAGGGCCACAGCTAACTATGGCTACACCTTC. The chain carries TRBV12-2 and TRBJ1-2; the table gives TRBD1 as D, unverified against the DNA. TRBV12-2 is noted as a pseudogene. This CDR3 region has 17 residues.

This clone appeared a single time. The V gene is TRBV11-1, the J gene TRBJ2-3; D perhaps matches TRBD1 (6 bases). This CDR3 comprises 14 residues. Trimming cost V 3 bases and J 2 bases, with 9 bases left between them. The V gene's germline CDR1 is SGHAT and CDR2 FQDESV (reference sequence). In nucleotides, the CDR3 is TGTGCCAGCAGCTTTACAGGGAACACAGATACGCAGTATTTT. Protein product: CASSFTGNTDTQYF. Looking up the rest from reference TRBV11-1 and TRBJ2-3 gives the full variable domain: EAEVAQSPRYKITEKSQAVAFWCDPISGHATLYWYRQILGQGPELLVQFQDESVVDDSQLPKDRFSAERLKGVDSTLKIQPAELGDSAMYLCASSFTGNTDTQYFGPGTRLTVL.

V usage is TRBV23-1 and J usage is TRBJ2-7; the D is unclear. TRBV23-1 counts as an open reading frame of uncertain function. Trimming pared 2 bases from V and 3 bases from J, leaving 8 bases between. The CDR3 covers 13 residues. The CDR3 bases are TGCGCCAGCAGTCAACTTAGTAGCTACGAGCAGTACTTC. It encodes CASSQLSSYEQYF.

The V and J genes are TRBV6-5 and TRBJ2-7, with D possibly TRBD1 on 5 matching bases. The germline gives CDR1 MNHEY, CDR2 SVGAGI. V lost 4 bases to trimming and J lost 2 bases, with 15 bases between them. The CDR3 length is 15 residues. The CDR3 here is CASSLIPTDTYEQYF. In DNA, the CDR3 is TGTGCCAGCAGTTTAATCCCGACAGATACCTACGAGCAGTACTTC.

The genes are TRBV4-2 and TRBJ2-3, with 10 bases fitting TRBD2. Germline V gene data show CDR1 as LGHNA and CDR2 as YNFKEQ. V was pared by 3 bases and J by 4 bases, with 7 bases of the junction left unmatched. The CDR3 contains 16 residues. CDR3 in DNA: TGTGCCAGCAGCCACCTAGCGGGAGACGAGTCAGATACGCAGTATTTT. It specifies CASSHLAGDESDTQYF.

About this clone: The same CDR3 is also encoded by other DNA sequences in this sample. The gene calls are TRBV18 and TRBJ1-2; the D is unclear. CDR1 and CDR2 (germline): KGHSH, LQKENI. V lost 0 bases and J 2 bases, leaving 4 bases between the germline ends. The CDR3 loop spans 13 amino acids. The CDR3 spells CASSPPQNYGYTF. CDR3 DNA: TGTGCCAGCTCACCACCTCAGAACTATGGCTACACCTTC.

J is TRBJ1-1 and V is TRBV19; D not resolved. The ends were cut back, 6 bases at V and 4 bases at J, with 18 bases in the middle. The CDR3 is 15 residues long. Germline CDR1 LNHDA, CDR2 SQIVND (reference sequence). This CDR3 reads CASRPNGRASTEAFF. Written as DNA, the CDR3 is TGTGCCAGTAGACCTAACGGGAGAGCGAGCACTGAAGCTTTCTTT.

This rearrangement joins TRBV18 to TRBJ2-2, with a weak D call TRBD1 (5 bases). The CDR3 has 15 residues. V lost 7 bases and J 0 bases, leaving 12 bases between the germline ends. Germline-derived CDR1 and CDR2 are KGHSH and LQKENI. The CDR3 DNA reads as TGTGCCAGCTACAGGACGGCCGCGAACACCGGGGAGCTGTTTTTT. Its translation: CASYRTAANTGELFF.

The J gene is TRBJ1-3, the V gene TRBV7-2; D possibly corresponds to TRBD1 (5 bases). Trimming removed 3 bases from V and 2 bases from J, with 8 bases in between. The CDR3 runs 14 residues. Germline CDR1 and CDR2: SGHTA and FQGNSA. In DNA form, the CDR3 reads TGTGCCAGCAGCTTCGGGGGAACTGGAAACACCATATATTTT. Amino acid sequence: CASSFGGTGNTIYF.

The chain carries TRBV6-5 and TRBJ1-4; D might be TRBD1 (5 bases). Germline V gene data show CDR1 as MNHEY and CDR2 as SVGAGI. The ends were cut back, 6 bases at V and 2 bases at J, with 10 bases in the middle. The CDR3 totals 14 residues. CDR3 protein: CASRQGDTNEKLFF. The CDR3 DNA is TGTGCCAGCAGGCAGGGTGACACTAATGAAAAACTGTTTTTT.

The chain couples TRBV2 to TRBJ1-2; 7 bases are shared with TRBD1. The CDR3 covers 15 residues. The trim removed 3 bases at V and 4 bases at J, leaving 8 bases unmatched. Germline CDR1 and CDR2: SNHLY and FYNNEI. The CDR3 bases are TGTGCCAGCAGTGACTCGGAACAGGGGATCTATGGCTACACCTTC. Residues: CASSDSEQGIYGYTF. Drawing the rest from reference TRBV2 and TRBJ1-2, the complete variable domain is EPEVTQTPSHQVTQMGQEVILRCVPISNHLYFYWYRQILGQKVEFLVSFYNNEISEKSEIFDDQFSVERPDGSNFTLKIRSTKLEDSAMYFCASSDSEQGIYGYTFGSGTRLTVV.

The chain has TRBV7-9 and TRBJ2-1; no firm D call. CDR3 length equals 13 residues. V was clipped by 5 bases and J by 9 bases, with 14 bases between them. The V gene's germline CDR1 is SEHNR and CDR2 FQNEAQ (reference sequence). As DNA, the CDR3 is TGTGCCAGCAGCCGCCCGACTGATAGTGAGCAGTTCTTC. Translation gives CASSRPTDSEQFF.

In regard to this clone: Other DNA sequences within the sample encode an identical CDR3. The chain combines TRBV27 with TRBJ1-2; maybe TRBD1 (5 bases). The germline V gene encodes CDR1 MNHEY and CDR2 SMNVEV (reference sequence). V was shortened by 3 bases and J by 2 bases, with 7 bases between the two germline ends. This CDR3 has 13 amino acids. The CDR3 is CASSFQGNYGYTF. The CDR3, as DNA: TGTGCCAGCAGTTTTCAGGGCAACTATGGCTACACCTTC.

J is TRBJ1-6 and V is TRBV27, with TRBD1 matching 8 bases. The CDR3 spans 17 residues. With 6 bases clipped from V and 0 bases from J, the junction kept 7 bases outside the gene matches. Germline V CDR1 and CDR2: MNHEY, SMNVEV (reference sequence). The CDR3: CASRATGASSYNSPLHF. In DNA, the CDR3 is TGTGCCAGCAGGGCGACAGGGGCGAGCTCCTATAATTCACCCCTCCACTTT.

This chain connects TRBV5-4 to TRBJ2-1, with 13 bases matching TRBD2. The V gene's germline CDR1 is SGHNT and CDR2 YYREEE (reference sequence). CDR3 length: 16 residues. V lost 0 bases, J lost 14 bases, and 11 bases stayed unmatched. The CDR3 loop reads CASSLEGTSGIRGKFF. CDR3 sequence (DNA): TGTGCCAGCAGCTTGGAAGGGACTAGCGGGATAAGGGGAAAGTTCTTC.

This clone was seen a few times. The chain combines TRBV7-9 with TRBJ1-1, with D tentatively TRBD1 (5 bases). The CDR3 length is 13 residues. V lost 3 bases and J lost 4, with 9 bases in between. From germline, CDR1 is SEHNR and CDR2 FQNEAQ (reference sequence). CDR3 in DNA: TGTGCCAGCAGCTTTACAGGCCTCACTGAAGCTTTCTTT. Translating gives CASSFTGLTEAFF.